What follows are 14 T cell receptor beta chains derived from one specimen sequenced in a study of blood T cells in healthy people across ages. PCR was performed a second time for roughly 6 to 12 cycles using a sample-barcoded 5' primer and a J-beta primer mix. TCRdb re-analysed the 5' RACE reads in MiXCR, keeping a single row per CDR3 protein. Among 1,500,000 or so distinct CDR3 sequences listed, 45% to 70% were seen once. Source material: blood. The receptors here all came from a man aged 18 to 29 in good health.

The genes are TRBV5-1 and TRBJ1-4, with a possible D match to TRBD1 (5 bases). This CDR3 contains 16 residues. V was clipped by 4 bases and J by 8 bases, with 21 bases between them. From germline, CDR1 is SGHRS and CDR2 YFSETQ. The CDR3 region is CASSPGGVSRSEKLFF. Written as DNA, the CDR3 is TGCGCCAGCAGCCCCGGAGGGGTCAGTCGTTCGGAAAAACTGTTTTTT. Combining the CDR3 with reference TRBV5-1 and TRBJ1-4 gives the whole variable domain KAGVTQTPRYLIKTRGQQVTLSCSPISGHRSVSWYQQTPGQGLQFLFEYFSETQRNKGNFPGRFSGRQFSNSRSEMNVSTLELGDSALYLCASSPGGVSRSEKLFFGSGTQLSVL.

The rearrangement uses TRBV12-3 or TRBV12-4 and TRBJ2-3; TRBD2 matches 9 bases. The V segment lost 3 bases and the J segment 2 bases; nucleotides outside the gene matches: 6. This CDR3 spans 16 amino acids. The CDR3 DNA reads TGTGCCAGCAGTTTGAGGCTAGCGGGACTCACAGATACGCAGTATTTT. Translated: CASSLRLAGLTDTQYF.

The gene calls are TRBV12-3 or TRBV12-4 and TRBJ2-7; D is unclear. The CDR3 covers 14 residues. Trimming removed 3 bases at V and 0 bases at J, with 9 bases between. The CDR3 region is CASSFGEVSYEQYF. Here the CDR3 DNA reads TGTGCCAGCAGTTTCGGCGAGGTCTCCTACGAGCAGTACTTC.

This rearrangement joins TRBV18 to TRBJ2-1; 14 bases fit TRBD2. The CDR3 consists of 17 residues. The ends lost 3 bases at V and 0 bases at J; junction bases unmatched: 1. The germline CDR1 and CDR2 sequences are KGHSH and LQKENI. CDR3 bases: TGTGCCAGCTCACCGGGGACTAGCGGGAGCTCCTACAATGAGCAGTTCTTC. Protein product: CASSPGTSGSSYNEQFF.

The rearrangement joins TRBV6-1 to TRBJ1-1; a possible D gene is TRBD1 (6 bases). Germline values: CDR1 MNHNS, CDR2 SASEGT. This CDR3 is 17 amino acids long. V was trimmed by 7 bases and J by 1 base, leaving 22 bases between them. The CDR3 spells CASTLYSAGAGNTEAFF. In DNA form, the CDR3 reads TGTGCCAGCACATTATATTCTGCAGGGGCGGGGAACACTGAAGCTTTCTTT.

V and J are TRBV7-2 and TRBJ2-5; D gene unclear. Gene TRBJ2-7 matches the end of the DNA better, so the J call may be wrong. Per germline, CDR1 SGHTA and CDR2 FQGNSA. CDR3 length equals 15 residues. The CDR3 loop is CASSLGLGSTYEQYF. Here the CDR3 DNA reads TGTGCCAGCAGCTTAGGGTTGGGAAGTACCTACGAGCAGTACTTC.

The chain employs TRBV25-1 and TRBJ1-4, with D possibly being TRBD1 (5 bases). CDR1 and CDR2 from the germline V gene are MGHDK and SYGVNS. Trimming shortened V by 11 bases and J by 11 bases, and 21 bases separated the two germline ends. This CDR3 comprises 13 residues. CDR3 residues: CASRESGNWKLFF. The DNA of the CDR3 is TGTGCCTCGAGAGAGTCAGGGAATTGGAAACTGTTTTTT.

The chain couples TRBV7-2 to TRBJ2-7; D perhaps matches TRBD2 (5 bases). CDR3 length: 13 amino acids. The V gene lost 7 bases and the J gene lost 5 bases, with 15 bases spanning the gap. CDR1 and CDR2 (germline): SGHTA, FQGNSA. CDR3 sequence (DNA): TGTGCCAGCAAAATGGCGGCGGGCCACGAGCAGTACTTC. Its translation is CASKMAAGHEQYF.

This clonotype was found once. The J gene is TRBJ1-6, the V gene TRBV7-9; the match to TRBD1 covers 7 bases. The CDR3 extends over 14 amino acids. Unmatched junction bases numbered 8, after V lost 5 bases and J lost 10 bases. Germline V gene lookup returns CDR1 SEHNR and CDR2 FQNEAQ (reference sequence). CDR3 bases: TGTGCCAGCAGCAAACAGGGGATAGTCTCACCCCTCCACTTT. As protein: CASSKQGIVSPLHF. Drawing the rest from reference TRBV7-9 and TRBJ1-6, the complete variable domain is DTGVSQNPRHKITKRGQNVTFRCDPISEHNRLYWYRQTLGQGPEFLTYFQNEAQLEKSRLLSDRFSAERPKGSFSTLEIQRTEQGDSAMYLCASSKQGIVSPLHFGNGTRLTVT.

The chain combines TRBV6-1 with TRBJ2-4, with 9 bases matching TRBD2. CDR1 is MNHNS and CDR2 is SASEGT in the germline V gene. This CDR3 comprises 16 residues. Trimming cost V 6 bases and J 13 bases; bases outside gene matches: 19. The CDR3 DNA sequence: TGTGCCAGCAGGCAACTAGCGGGCGTCAAGGCAGGGGAGCAGTACTTC. Translation gives CASRQLAGVKAGEQYF.

The chain couples TRBV5-1 to TRBJ2-4; D is tentatively TRBD1 or TRBD2 (6 bases each). The J call may be mistaken, given a closer DNA end match to TRBJ2-7. This CDR3 is built from 16 residues. CDR1 and CDR2 (germline): SGHRS, YFSETQ. The CDR3 reads CASSFFWLGGGYEQYF. Here the CDR3 DNA reads TGCGCCAGCAGCTTCTTCTGGTTAGGAGGGGGATACGAGCAGTACTTC.

V and J are TRBV9 and TRBJ2-1; 9 nucleotides match TRBD2. Germline-derived CDR1 and CDR2 are SGDLS and YYNGEE. Trimming cost V 2 bases and J 5 bases; bases outside gene matches: 2. The CDR3 is 14 residues long. For the CDR3, the DNA is TGTGCCAGCAGCGTGGCGGGGGGGGACAATGAGCAGTTCTTC. Protein product: CASSVAGGDNEQFF.

The chain uses TRBV7-9 and TRBJ2-4; D is possibly TRBD1 (6 bases). Germline loops: CDR1 SEHNR, CDR2 FQNEAQ (reference sequence). Trimming left V 3 bases short and J 2 bases short, with 11 bases between. The CDR3 spans 15 residues. The CDR3 region is CASSLGDTTKNIQYF. The CDR3, as DNA: TGTGCCAGCAGCTTGGGGGACACCACCAAAAACATTCAGTACTTC.

The chain uses TRBV5-1 and TRBJ1-4, with D unclear. Germline CDR1 SGHRS, CDR2 YFSETQ. This CDR3 is built from 15 residues. V was cut by 4 bases and J by 0 bases, with 10 bases left in between. The CDR3 sequence: CASSVGRATNEKLFF. The CDR3 DNA is TGCGCCAGCAGCGTTGGACGGGCAACTAATGAAAAACTGTTTTTT.